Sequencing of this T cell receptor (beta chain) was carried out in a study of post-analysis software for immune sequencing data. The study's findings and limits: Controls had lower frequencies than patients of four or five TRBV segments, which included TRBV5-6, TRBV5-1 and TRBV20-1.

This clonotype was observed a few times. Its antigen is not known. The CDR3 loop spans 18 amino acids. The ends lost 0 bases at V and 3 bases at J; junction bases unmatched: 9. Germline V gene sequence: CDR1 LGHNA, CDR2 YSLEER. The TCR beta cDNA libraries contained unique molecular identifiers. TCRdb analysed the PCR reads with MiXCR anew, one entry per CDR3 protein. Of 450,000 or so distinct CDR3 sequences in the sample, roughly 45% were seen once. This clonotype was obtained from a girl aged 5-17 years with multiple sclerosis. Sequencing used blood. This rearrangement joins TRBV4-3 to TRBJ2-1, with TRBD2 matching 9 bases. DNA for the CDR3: TGCGCCAGCAGCCAAGAGATACCTAGCGGGAAAGTCTACAATGAGCAGTTCTTC. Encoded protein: CASSQEIPSGKVYNEQFF.